The present entry profiles one T cell receptor (beta chain) with its context. Its antigen is not yet known. No qualities accompany the bases; no much larger clone lies one base away. Trimming removed 6 bases from V and 3 bases from J, leaving 11 bases between the germline ends. Measured from the cysteine to the phenylalanine, the CDR3 is 12 residues long. The kept DNA is CDR3 alone, 36 bases in frame from the first base. CDR1 and CDR2 (DFQATT, SNEGSKA) derive from the germline V gene (reference sequence). The listed sequencing device is Illumina NovaSeq 6000. Synthesis of TCR cDNA relied on 5'RACE template switching, a step that introduced a universal primer site along with unique molecular identifiers. cDNA synthesis was primed from both the TCR alpha and TCR beta constant segments. Library amplification involved two PCR steps, and the second step added sample barcodes and sequencing adapters. Sequencing of the libraries was done on either Illumina HiSeq 2500 (2x100 bp) or NovaSeq (2x150 bp). Processing in the source paper ran as follows. MIGEC was used to demultiplex reads and collapse the reads into UMI consensus sequences, and MiXCR was used for V(D)J alignment. Vaccine-responding clonotypes were identified with edgeR using replicate PBMC samples, with FDR below 0.01 and a log2 fold change above 5 up to day 15 being required. Each bulk clonotype was labeled CD4 or CD8 based on which sequenced repertoire, CD4 or CD8, contained the clonotype at higher abundance. Through fastp at Q25 and MiXCR, TCRdb rebuilt clones from the public reads, retaining in-frame beta chains. Here each entry gathers all rows of one CDR3 protein and keeps the most common genes and DNA. The V and J calls shown here were made by TCRdb, not taken from the authors' results. Present in this sample are roughly 330,000 distinct CDR3 sequences, roughly 4.3% of which were seen just once. The ten largest make up approximately 25% of the sample.

This entry is derived from a study of T cells after yellow fever vaccination (dated by TCRdb to between 2017 and 2020). For context, the study as a whole: The SMART-Seq v4 Ultra Low Input RNA kit was used to prepare libraries from fractions with low cell numbers. To track T-cell clones before and after primary and booster YFV17D yellow fever vaccination, bulk TCR alpha and beta repertoires were sequenced longitudinally. Blood was drawn at multiple timepoints before and after primary and secondary immunization, with bulk PBMC replicates and cell subsets isolated. The cohort comprised two healthy male donors, one aged 18 to 29 and one aged 30 to 40 years. Summary of the overall study and its limitations: Compared with the primary T-cell response, the secondary T-cell response was weaker but faster, peaking on day 5 rather than day 15. Most clones expanded after primary vaccination (around 96% of CD4 and 88% of CD8) were re-detected after the booster, suggesting that broad memory maintenance occurred. Computational filtering was required because FACS-sorted repertoires could contain abundant contaminating clonotypes from the bulk population. The study included only two donors, which limits how far the findings can be generalized. A small share of clonotypes occurred in both CD4 and CD8 compartments, likely arising from convergent recombination.

The treatment or condition tag for this specimen amounts to: live attenuated yellow fever vaccine strain. At each blood-draw timepoint, two biological replicates of bulk PBMCs were obtained. PBMCs were isolated from peripheral blood using a standard Ficoll-Paque protocol. RNA was extracted with TriZol from bulk PBMCs, CD4 and CD8 fractions, and dextramer-positive and dextramer-negative fractions. The chain was built from TRBV20-1 and TRBJ2-5, with TRBD2 tentatively as D gene (6 bases match). Material: PBMCs, obtained 5 days after the yellow fever booster vaccination. The receptor was isolated from a man in his late teens or twenties who received the YFV17D yellow fever vaccine. The nucleotide sequence reads as follows: TGCAGTGCACTAGCTGTAGAAGAGACCCAGTACTTC. This gives the protein CSALAVEETQYF.